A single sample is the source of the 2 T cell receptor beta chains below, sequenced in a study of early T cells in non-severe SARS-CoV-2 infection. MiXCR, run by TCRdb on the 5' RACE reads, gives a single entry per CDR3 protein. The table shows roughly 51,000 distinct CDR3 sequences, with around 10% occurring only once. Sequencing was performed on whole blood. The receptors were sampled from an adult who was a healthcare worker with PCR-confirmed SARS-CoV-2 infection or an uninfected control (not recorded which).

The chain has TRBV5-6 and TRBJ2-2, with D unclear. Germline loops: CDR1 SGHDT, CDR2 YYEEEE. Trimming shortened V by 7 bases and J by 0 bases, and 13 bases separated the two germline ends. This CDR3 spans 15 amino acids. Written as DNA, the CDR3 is TGTGCCAGCGGGCTAGGGTACGCGAACACCGGGGAGCTGTTTTTT. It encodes CASGLGYANTGELFF.

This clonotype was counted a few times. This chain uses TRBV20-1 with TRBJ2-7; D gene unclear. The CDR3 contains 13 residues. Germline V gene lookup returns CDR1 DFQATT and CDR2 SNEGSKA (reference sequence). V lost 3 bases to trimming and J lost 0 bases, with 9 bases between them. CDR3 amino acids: CSASDGPSYEQYF. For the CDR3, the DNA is TGCAGTGCTAGTGATGGCCCCTCCTACGAGCAGTACTTC.